The 2 T cell receptor beta chains reported below all come from one sample, sequenced in a study of cytomegalovirus exposure and HLA in healthy donors. The PCR contained 60 Vbeta and 13 Jbeta primers. Only in-frame clones appear in the TCRdb table, and some are missing; sequencing was by immunoSEQ multiplex PCR. The table lists roughly 150,000 clones, over 70% of them singletons, with over 3% in the top ten. The sample taken for sequencing was PBMCs. The source is a man aged 40-49 years in good health and CMV-seronegative.

This chain links TRBV18 with TRBJ2-3; D call uncertain. The CDR3 contains 13 residues. V was clipped by 3 bases and J by 4 bases, with 8 bases between them. Germline CDR1 is KGHSH and CDR2 is LQKENI. As DNA, the CDR3 is TGTGCCAGCTCACCGGGCCGTTCAGATACGCAGTATTTT. Amino acid sequence: CASSPGRSDTQYF.

The rearrangement joins TRBV7-7 to TRBJ2-1; 8 bases match TRBD1. V lost 5 bases and J lost 12; bases outside the gene matches: 12. CDR3 size: 14 residues. Germline V gene data show CDR1 as SSHAT and CDR2 as FNYEAQ (reference sequence). The CDR3 region has the DNA TGTGCCAGCAGCCCTAGCCCCAGACAGGGGTCGCAGTTCTTC. Protein: CASSPSPRQGSQFF.